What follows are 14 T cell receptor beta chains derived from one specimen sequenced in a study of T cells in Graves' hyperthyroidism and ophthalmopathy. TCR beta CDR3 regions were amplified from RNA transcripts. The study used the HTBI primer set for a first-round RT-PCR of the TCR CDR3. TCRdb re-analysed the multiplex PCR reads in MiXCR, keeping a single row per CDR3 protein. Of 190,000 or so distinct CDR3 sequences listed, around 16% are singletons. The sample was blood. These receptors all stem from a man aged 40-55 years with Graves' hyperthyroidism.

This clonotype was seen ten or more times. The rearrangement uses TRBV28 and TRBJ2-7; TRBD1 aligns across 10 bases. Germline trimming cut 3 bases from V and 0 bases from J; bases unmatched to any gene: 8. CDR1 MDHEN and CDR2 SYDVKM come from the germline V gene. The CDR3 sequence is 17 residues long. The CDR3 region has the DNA TGTGCCAGCAGTTTCGCGGGGGACAGGGGCGACTCCTACGAGCAGTACTTC. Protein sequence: CASSFAGDRGDSYEQYF.

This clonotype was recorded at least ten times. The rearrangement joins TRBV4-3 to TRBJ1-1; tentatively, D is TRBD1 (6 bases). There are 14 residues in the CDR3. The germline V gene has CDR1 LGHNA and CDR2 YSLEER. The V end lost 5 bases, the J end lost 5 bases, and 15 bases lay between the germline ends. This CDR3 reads CASSEGAGVTEAFF. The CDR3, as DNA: TGCGCCAGCAGCGAAGGGGCAGGGGTGACTGAAGCTTTCTTT.

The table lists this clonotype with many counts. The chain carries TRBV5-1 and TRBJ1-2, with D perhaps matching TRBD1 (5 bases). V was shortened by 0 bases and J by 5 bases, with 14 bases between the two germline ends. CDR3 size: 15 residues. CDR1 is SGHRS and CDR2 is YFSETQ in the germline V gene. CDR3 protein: CASSLEAGNTYGYTF. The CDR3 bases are TGCGCCAGCAGCTTGGAAGCAGGGAATACTTATGGCTACACCTTC.

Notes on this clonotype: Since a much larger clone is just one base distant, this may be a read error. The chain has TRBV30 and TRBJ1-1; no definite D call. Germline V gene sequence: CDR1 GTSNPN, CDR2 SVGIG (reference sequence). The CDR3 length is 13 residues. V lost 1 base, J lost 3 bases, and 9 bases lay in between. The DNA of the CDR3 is TGTGCCTGGAGTGCACGGGGAGACACTGAAGCTTTCTTT. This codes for CAWSARGDTEAFF.

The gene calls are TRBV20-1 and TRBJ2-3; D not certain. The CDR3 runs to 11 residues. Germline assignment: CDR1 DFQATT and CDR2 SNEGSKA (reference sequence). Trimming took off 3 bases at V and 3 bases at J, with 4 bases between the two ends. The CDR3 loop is CSASHTDTQYF. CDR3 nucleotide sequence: TGCAGTGCTAGCCATACAGATACGCAGTATTTT.

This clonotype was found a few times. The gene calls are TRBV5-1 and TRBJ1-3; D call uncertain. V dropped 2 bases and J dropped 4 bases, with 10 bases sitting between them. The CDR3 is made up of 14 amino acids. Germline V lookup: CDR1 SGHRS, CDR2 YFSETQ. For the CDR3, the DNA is TGCGCCAGCAGCTTCGGAGGGAGGGGAAACACCATATATTTT. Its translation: CASSFGGRGNTIYF.

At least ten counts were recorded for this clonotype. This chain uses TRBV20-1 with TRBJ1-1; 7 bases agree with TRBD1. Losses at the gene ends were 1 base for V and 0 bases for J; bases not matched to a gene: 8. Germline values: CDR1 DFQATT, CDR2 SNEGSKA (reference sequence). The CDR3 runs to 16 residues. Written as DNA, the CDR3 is TGCAGTGCTAGAGGGGGACAGACCCCGATGAACACTGAAGCTTTCTTT. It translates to CSARGGQTPMNTEAFF.

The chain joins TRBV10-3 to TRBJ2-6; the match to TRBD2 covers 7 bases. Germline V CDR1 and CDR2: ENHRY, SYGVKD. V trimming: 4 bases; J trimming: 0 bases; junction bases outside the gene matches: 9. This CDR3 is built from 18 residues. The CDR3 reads CAISVSGGGRSGANVLTF. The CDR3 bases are TGTGCCATCAGTGTTTCGGGCGGGGGACGCTCTGGGGCCAACGTCCTGACTTTC.

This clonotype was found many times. The CDR3 nucleotides read TGTGCCAGCAAATCGAACACTGAAGCTTTCTTT. Its protein product is CASKSNTEAFF. This sequence joins TRBV6-1 and TRBJ1-1; D not certain. Germline-derived CDR1 and CDR2 are MNHNS and SASEGT. Trimming removed 7 bases at V and 1 base at J, with 4 bases between. This CDR3 is built from 11 residues.

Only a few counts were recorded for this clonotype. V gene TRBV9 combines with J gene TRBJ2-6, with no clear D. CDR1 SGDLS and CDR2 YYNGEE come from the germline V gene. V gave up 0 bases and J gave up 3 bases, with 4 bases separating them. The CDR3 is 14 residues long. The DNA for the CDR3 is TGTGCCAGCAGCGTAGGTGGTGGGGCCAACGTCCTGACTTTC. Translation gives CASSVGGGANVLTF.

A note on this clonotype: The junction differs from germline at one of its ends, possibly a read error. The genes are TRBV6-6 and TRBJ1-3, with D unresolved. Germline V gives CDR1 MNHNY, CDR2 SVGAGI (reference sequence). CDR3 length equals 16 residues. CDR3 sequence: CASSYSTLSSGNTICF. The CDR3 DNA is TGTGCCAGCAGTTACTCGACGTTGAGCTCTGGAAACACCATATGTTTT.

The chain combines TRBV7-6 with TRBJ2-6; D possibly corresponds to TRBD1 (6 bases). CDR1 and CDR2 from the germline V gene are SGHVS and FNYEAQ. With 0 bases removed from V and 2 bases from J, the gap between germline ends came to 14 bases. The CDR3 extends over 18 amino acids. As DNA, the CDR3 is TGTGCCAGCAGCTTAGCTCCAGGGGTGATGGCTGGGGCCAACGTCCTGACTTTC. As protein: CASSLAPGVMAGANVLTF.

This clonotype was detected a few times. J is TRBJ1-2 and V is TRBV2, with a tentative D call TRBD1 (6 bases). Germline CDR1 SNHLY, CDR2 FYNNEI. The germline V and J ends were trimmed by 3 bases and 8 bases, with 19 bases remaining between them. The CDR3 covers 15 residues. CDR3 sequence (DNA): TGTGCCAGCAGTGATAGCGTCAGGGGAGCAGGCGGCTACACCTTC. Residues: CASSDSVRGAGGYTF.

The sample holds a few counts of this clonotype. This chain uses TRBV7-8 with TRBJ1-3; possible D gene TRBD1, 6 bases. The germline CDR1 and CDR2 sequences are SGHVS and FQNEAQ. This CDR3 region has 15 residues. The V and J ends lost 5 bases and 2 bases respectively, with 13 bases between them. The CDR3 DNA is TGTGCCAGCAGCCTCGGGGGGGCTGCTGGAAACACCATATATTTT. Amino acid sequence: CASSLGGAAGNTIYF.